Detailed here is one T cell receptor (beta chain). Its matching antigen is unknown. Method: immunoSEQ multiplex PCR; TCRdb's copy keeps in-frame clones and lacks some. The sample consists of around 59,000 clones, 91% of them appearing once. This CDR3 is built from 16 residues. The V gene end was trimmed by 2 bases and the J gene end by 8 bases; junction bases not matched to a gene: 8. Germline values: CDR1 SGHRS, CDR2 YFSETQ. Time point specified: baseline, week 1 (first vaccination visit). Treatment here: pre-vaccination baseline after standard-of-care therapy. The source of the sample is a study of a mutant IDH1 vaccine in newly diagnosed glioma. Overall study context: Males made up approximately 62% and females 37.5% of treated patients, whose mean age was roughly 40 years. Pretreatment consisted of radiotherapy, temozolomide, or both, with most receiving both. The study's findings and limits: Pseudoprogression appears to have had no connection to changes in top peripheral T cell clonotypes.

The sequences come from PBMCs, collected from a glioma patient treated with radiotherapy, temozolomide or both. The J gene is TRBJ2-1, the V gene TRBV5-1; 12 bases agree with TRBD2. The clonotype originates from a man between 45 and 60 years old with glioma. The CDR3 protein is CASSLGSSGRVHEQFF. The DNA of the CDR3 is TGCGCCAGCAGCTTAGGGTCTAGCGGGAGGGTTCATGAGCAGTTCTTC.